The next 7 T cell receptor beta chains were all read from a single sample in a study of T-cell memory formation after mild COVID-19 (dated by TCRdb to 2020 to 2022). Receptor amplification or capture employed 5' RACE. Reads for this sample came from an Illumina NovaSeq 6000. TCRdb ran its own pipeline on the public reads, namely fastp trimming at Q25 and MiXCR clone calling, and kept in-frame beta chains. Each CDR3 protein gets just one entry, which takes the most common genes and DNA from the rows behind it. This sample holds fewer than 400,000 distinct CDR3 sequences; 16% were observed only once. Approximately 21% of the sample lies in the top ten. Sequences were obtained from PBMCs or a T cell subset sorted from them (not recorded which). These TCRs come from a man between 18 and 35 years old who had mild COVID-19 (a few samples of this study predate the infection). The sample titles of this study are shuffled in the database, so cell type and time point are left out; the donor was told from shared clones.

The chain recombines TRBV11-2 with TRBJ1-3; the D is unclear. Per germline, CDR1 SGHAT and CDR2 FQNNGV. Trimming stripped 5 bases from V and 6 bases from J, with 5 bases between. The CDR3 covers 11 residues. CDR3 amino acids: CASSRQNTIYF. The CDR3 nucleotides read TGTGCCAGCAGCCGTCAAAACACCATATATTTT.

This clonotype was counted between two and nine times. The CDR3 reads CASSQGRGRQYF. CDR3 in DNA: TGTGCCAGCAGCCAAGGTAGGGGCCGTCAGTACTTC. V usage is TRBV4-2 and J usage is TRBJ2-4; tentatively, D is TRBD1 (5 bases). Germline lookup yields CDR1 LGHNA and CDR2 YNFKEQ. The V gene lost 1 base and the J gene lost 12 bases, with 10 bases spanning the gap. The CDR3 has 12 amino acids.

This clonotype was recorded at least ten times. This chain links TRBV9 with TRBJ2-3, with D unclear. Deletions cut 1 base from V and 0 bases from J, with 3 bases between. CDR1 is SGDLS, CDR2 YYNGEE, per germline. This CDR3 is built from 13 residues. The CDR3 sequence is CASSVTSTDTQYF. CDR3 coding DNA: TGTGCCAGCAGCGTAACTAGCACAGATACGCAGTATTTT.

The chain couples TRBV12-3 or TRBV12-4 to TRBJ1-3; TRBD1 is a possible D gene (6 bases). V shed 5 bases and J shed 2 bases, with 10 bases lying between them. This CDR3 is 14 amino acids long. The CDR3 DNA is TGTGCCAGCAGTCTACAGGGTCCTGGAAACACCATATATTTT. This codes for CASSLQGPGNTIYF.

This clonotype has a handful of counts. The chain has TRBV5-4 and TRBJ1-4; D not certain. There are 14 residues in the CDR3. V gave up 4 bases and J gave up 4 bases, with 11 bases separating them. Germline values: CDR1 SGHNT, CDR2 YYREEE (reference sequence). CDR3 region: CASSGTANNEKLFF. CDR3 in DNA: TGTGCCAGCAGCGGCACCGCGAATAATGAAAAACTGTTTTTT.

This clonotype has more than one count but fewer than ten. This CDR3 reads CASSWTGGNGETQYF. Written as DNA, the CDR3 is TGTGCCAGCAGTTGGACAGGGGGCAACGGAGAAACCCAGTACTTC. The chain uses TRBV12-3 or TRBV12-4 and TRBJ2-5; 11 bases align to TRBD1. This CDR3 contains 15 residues. The J segment lost 8 bases and the V segment lost 4 bases, leaving 9 bases of the junction unmatched.

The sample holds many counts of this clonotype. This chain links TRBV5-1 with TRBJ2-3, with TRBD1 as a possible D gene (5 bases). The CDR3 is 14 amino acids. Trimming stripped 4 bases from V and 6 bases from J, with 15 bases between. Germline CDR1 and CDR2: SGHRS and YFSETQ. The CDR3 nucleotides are TGCGCCAGCAGCCACCAAAGGGGTCGGGATACGCAGTATTTT. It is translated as CASSHQRGRDTQYF.